These T cell receptor beta chains were read from a single sample in a study of T cell responses to AZD1222 COVID-19 vaccine. The method was immunoSEQ multiplex PCR; TCRdb's version includes in-frame clones alone and lacks a portion of them. The table has 150,000 or so clones, over 75% seen once. Sequenced material: peripheral blood, taken on day 0 of AZD1222 vaccination. These receptors were collected from an adult in good health. Each CDR3 is given with its conserved first and last residue. Fields, in order: clone size, D gene, V gene, J gene, CDR3 protein, CDR3 DNA. A D gene is named only where the DNA matches it firmly. Clone size is given for some rows only: seen once, a few or many times, or a class if the clone is expanded.

clone size: .; D gene: TRBD1; V gene: TRBV14; J gene: TRBJ1-4; CDR3 protein: CASSQPPRQGHKVPTNEKLFF; CDR3 DNA: TGTGCCAGCAGCCAACCCCCCAGACAGGGGCATAAGGTTCCAACTAATGAAAAACTGTTTTTT
clone size: .; D gene: TRBD1; V gene: TRBV5-5; J gene: TRBJ1-1; CDR3 protein: CASSPRQGRMNTEAFF; CDR3 DNA: TGTGCCAGCAGCCCACGACAGGGGCGAATGAACACTGAAGCTTTCTTT
clone size: .; D gene: TRBD1; V gene: TRBV5-1; J gene: TRBJ2-6; CDR3 protein: CASSILQGSGANVLTF; CDR3 DNA: TGCGCCAGCAGCATACTACAGGGGTCTGGGGCCAACGTCCTGACTTTC
clone size: once; D gene: TRBD2; V gene: TRBV5-6; J gene: TRBJ2-5; CDR3 protein: CASSSPGGGGETQYF; CDR3 DNA: TGTGCCAGCAGCTCCCCGGGCGGGGGGGGAGAGACCCAGTACTTC
clone size: once; D gene: TRBD1; V gene: TRBV18; J gene: TRBJ1-3; CDR3 protein: CASSPRQGEGNTIYF; CDR3 DNA: TGTGCCAGCTCACCGCGACAGGGCGAGGGAAACACCATATATTTT
clone size: .; D gene: TRBD1; V gene: TRBV18; J gene: TRBJ1-4; CDR3 protein: CASSQGQKATNEKLFF; CDR3 DNA: TGTGCCAGCTCACAGGGACAGAAAGCAACTAATGAAAAACTGTTTTTT
clone size: .; D gene: .; V gene: TRBV2; J gene: TRBJ1-2; CDR3 protein: CASSVTDFPTYGYTF; CDR3 DNA: TGTGCCAGCAGTGTGACAGACTTCCCAACCTATGGCTACACCTTC
clone size: .; D gene: .; V gene: TRBV7-2; J gene: TRBJ2-1; CDR3 protein: CASSPGLSYNEQFF; CDR3 DNA: TGTGCCAGCAGCCCCGGACTATCTTACAATGAGCAGTTCTTC
clone size: .; D gene: TRBD1; V gene: TRBV6-5; J gene: TRBJ1-1; CDR3 protein: CASSQTGVNTEAFF; CDR3 DNA: TGTGCCAGCAGCCAGACAGGGGTGAACACTGAAGCTTTCTTT
clone size: few; D gene: .; V gene: TRBV5-6; J gene: TRBJ2-7; CDR3 protein: CASSLSSGLLVQQYF; CDR3 DNA: TGTGCCAGCAGCTTGAGTTCGGGACTTCTCGTCCAGCAGTACTTC
clone size: .; D gene: TRBD1; V gene: TRBV5-1; J gene: TRBJ2-5; CDR3 protein: CASWPTGGPQETQYF; CDR3 DNA: TGCGCCAGCTGGCCGACAGGGGGCCCTCAAGAGACCCAGTACTTC
clone size: .; D gene: TRBD1; V gene: TRBV20-1; J gene: TRBJ2-7; CDR3 protein: CSASFPGQGNEQYF; CDR3 DNA: TGCAGTGCTAGTTTTCCGGGACAGGGCAACGAGCAGTACTTC
clone size: .; D gene: .; V gene: TRBV6-5; J gene: TRBJ1-2; CDR3 protein: CASSPAAQGGYTF; CDR3 DNA: TGTGCCAGCAGCCCAGCTGCCCAGGGTGGCTACACCTTC
clone size: .; D gene: .; V gene: TRBV19; J gene: TRBJ2-3; CDR3 protein: CASSMALVGDTQYF; CDR3 DNA: TGTGCCAGTAGTATGGCTTTGGTGGGAGATACGCAGTATTTT
clone size: .; D gene: .; V gene: TRBV5-6; J gene: TRBJ2-2; CDR3 protein: CASSPSDTGELFF; CDR3 DNA: TGTGCCAGCAGCCCCTCGGACACCGGGGAGCTGTTTTTT
clone size: .; D gene: TRBD2; V gene: TRBV7-6; J gene: TRBJ2-1; CDR3 protein: CASSLGGGWQFF; CDR3 DNA: TGTGCCAGCAGCTTAGGGGGAGGGTGGCAGTTCTTC
clone size: .; D gene: .; V gene: TRBV6-5; J gene: TRBJ1-1; CDR3 protein: CASSYIGGVAFF; CDR3 DNA: TGTGCCAGCAGTTATATTGGAGGGGTTGCTTTCTTT
clone size: .; D gene: .; V gene: TRBV29-1; J gene: TRBJ1-4; CDR3 protein: CSVVRGEKLFF; CDR3 DNA: TGCAGCGTTGTCAGGGGAGAAAAACTGTTTTTT
clone size: .; D gene: TRBD1; V gene: TRBV19; J gene: TRBJ2-6; CDR3 protein: CASSSVLGQGRISGANVLTF; CDR3 DNA: TGTGCCAGTAGTAGTGTATTGGGACAGGGCAGAATCTCTGGGGCCAACGTCCTGACTTTC
clone size: .; D gene: TRBD2; V gene: TRBV4-2; J gene: TRBJ2-5; CDR3 protein: CASSQEGGSLLYF; CDR3 DNA: TGTGCCAGCAGCCAAGAAGGCGGGAGCCTACTTTACTTC
clone size: .; D gene: TRBD1; V gene: TRBV18; J gene: TRBJ1-6; CDR3 protein: CASSPDRDTSPLHF; CDR3 DNA: TGTGCCAGCTCTCCAGACAGGGACACTTCACCCCTCCACTTT
clone size: once; D gene: TRBD1; V gene: TRBV5-1; J gene: TRBJ1-1; CDR3 protein: CASSSRQGGQTEAFF; CDR3 DNA: TGCGCCAGCAGCTCCCGACAGGGGGGCCAAACTGAAGCTTTCTTT
clone size: .; D gene: .; V gene: TRBV12-5; J gene: TRBJ2-1; CDR3 protein: CASGLSQGNYNEQFF; CDR3 DNA: TGTGCTAGTGGTTTGAGCCAGGGGAACTACAATGAGCAGTTCTTC
clone size: .; D gene: .; V gene: TRBV6-1; J gene: TRBJ1-1; CDR3 protein: CASSEGGGKAFF; CDR3 DNA: TGTGCCAGCAGTGAGGGTGGAGGGAAAGCTTTCTTT
clone size: .; D gene: TRBD1; V gene: TRBV5-4; J gene: TRBJ1-2; CDR3 protein: CASSLGQDYGYTF; CDR3 DNA: TGTGCCAGCAGCCTTGGACAGGACTATGGCTACACCTTC
clone size: once; D gene: TRBD2; V gene: TRBV15; J gene: TRBJ2-7; CDR3 protein: CATSPAGGTSWYEQYF; CDR3 DNA: TGTGCCACCAGCCCGGCGGGCGGGACTAGCTGGTACGAGCAGTACTTC
clone size: .; D gene: .; V gene: TRBV5-1; J gene: TRBJ2-5; CDR3 protein: CASSLEEGQRETQYF; CDR3 DNA: TGCGCCAGCAGCTTGGAGGAGGGGCAGAGAGAGACCCAGTACTTC
clone size: few; D gene: .; V gene: TRBV4-2; J gene: TRBJ1-2; CDR3 protein: CASSQGWRGTANYGYTF; CDR3 DNA: TGTGCCAGCAGCCAGGGCTGGCGAGGGACGGCGAACTATGGCTACACCTTC
clone size: once; D gene: .; V gene: TRBV28; J gene: TRBJ2-3; CDR3 protein: CASSLARRSTDTQYF; CDR3 DNA: TGTGCCAGCAGTTTGGCACGGAGAAGCACAGATACGCAGTATTTT
clone size: .; D gene: .; V gene: TRBV7-8; J gene: TRBJ2-7; CDR3 protein: CASSLGDLVGEQYF; CDR3 DNA: TGTGCCAGCAGCTTGGGGGATCTGGTGGGGGAGCAGTACTTC
clone size: .; D gene: .; V gene: TRBV5-1; J gene: TRBJ1-2; CDR3 protein: CASSLGFGYYGYTF; CDR3 DNA: TGCGCCAGCAGCTTGGGTTTTGGCTACTATGGCTACACCTTC
clone size: .; D gene: TRBD1; V gene: TRBV9; J gene: TRBJ2-1; CDR3 protein: CASLPGTGAYNEQFF; CDR3 DNA: TGTGCCAGCCTTCCCGGGACAGGGGCTTACAATGAGCAGTTCTTC
clone size: .; D gene: TRBD2; V gene: TRBV2; J gene: TRBJ2-4; CDR3 protein: CASSESVLAGAKNIQYF; CDR3 DNA: TGTGCCAGCAGTGAATCGGTGCTAGCGGGAGCCAAAAACATTCAGTACTTC
clone size: .; D gene: TRBD1; V gene: TRBV14; J gene: TRBJ2-7; CDR3 protein: CASSWGQGAYEQYF; CDR3 DNA: TGTGCCAGCAGCTGGGGACAGGGGGCTTACGAGCAGTACTTC
clone size: .; D gene: .; V gene: TRBV3-1/TRBV3-2; J gene: TRBJ1-2; CDR3 protein: CASSRTGNHGYTF; CDR3 DNA: TGTGCCAGCAGCCGAACAGGGAATCACGGCTACACCTTC
clone size: few; D gene: .; V gene: TRBV7-2; J gene: TRBJ2-3; CDR3 protein: CASSARGGGTDTQYF; CDR3 DNA: TGTGCCAGCAGCGCTAGGGGGGGAGGCACAGATACGCAGTATTTT
clone size: .; D gene: TRBD1; V gene: TRBV6-5; J gene: TRBJ1-4; CDR3 protein: CASRRQGENEKLFF; CDR3 DNA: TGTGCCAGCAGAAGACAGGGCGAAAATGAAAAACTGTTTTTT
clone size: .; D gene: .; V gene: TRBV10-2; J gene: TRBJ1-1; CDR3 protein: CASRIGTEAFF; CDR3 DNA: TGCGCCTCCCGGATCGGGACTGAAGCTTTCTTT
clone size: .; D gene: TRBD1; V gene: TRBV2; J gene: TRBJ1-1; CDR3 protein: CANPGTGNTEAFF; CDR3 DNA: TGTGCCAACCCCGGGACAGGCAACACTGAAGCTTTCTTT
clone size: .; D gene: .; V gene: TRBV28; J gene: TRBJ2-3; CDR3 protein: CASRRGRDTQYF; CDR3 DNA: TGTGCCAGCCGGCGGGGGCGAGATACGCAGTATTTT